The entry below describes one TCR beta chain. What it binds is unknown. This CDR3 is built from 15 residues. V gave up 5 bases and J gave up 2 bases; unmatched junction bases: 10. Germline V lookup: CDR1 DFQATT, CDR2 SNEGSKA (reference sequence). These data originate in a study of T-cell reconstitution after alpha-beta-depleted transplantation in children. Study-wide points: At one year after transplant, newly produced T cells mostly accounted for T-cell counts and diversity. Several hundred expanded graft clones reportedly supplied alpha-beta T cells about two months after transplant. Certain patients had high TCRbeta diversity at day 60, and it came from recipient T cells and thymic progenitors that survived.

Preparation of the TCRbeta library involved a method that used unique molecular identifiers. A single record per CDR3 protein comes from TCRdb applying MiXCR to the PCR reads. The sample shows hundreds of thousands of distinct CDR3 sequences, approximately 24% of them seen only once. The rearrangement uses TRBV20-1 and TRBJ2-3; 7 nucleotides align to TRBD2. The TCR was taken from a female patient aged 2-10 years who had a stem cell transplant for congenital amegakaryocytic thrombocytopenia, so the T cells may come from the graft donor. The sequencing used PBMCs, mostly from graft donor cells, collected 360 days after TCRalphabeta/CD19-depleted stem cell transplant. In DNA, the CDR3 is TGCAGTGCTCCCCGTGGGAGCGGGGTCACAGATACGCAGTATTTT. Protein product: CSAPRGSGVTDTQYF.